These 23 T cell receptor beta chains were sequenced from one sample in a study of CD8 T cells in ankylosing spondylitis (dated by TCRdb to between 2016 and 2019). The library relied on 5' RACE. The run used an Illumina HiSeq 2500. TCRdb took the public reads, trimmed them with fastp at Q25, ran MiXCR for clone calling and kept in-frame beta chains. A single entry per CDR3 protein holds the most common genes and DNA from its merged rows. This sample comprises 85,000 to 100,000 distinct CDR3 sequences, roughly 8.3% of them detected only once. 9.9% of the sample lies in the top ten. The sequencing sample was made of blood, either unsorted or a sorted T cell fraction (not recorded which). The receptors originated from a male donor with ankylosing spondylitis or in good health (not recorded which).

There are many counts of this clonotype. This chain connects TRBV9 to TRBJ2-1; a weak D match, TRBD2 (6 bases). From germline, CDR1 is SGDLS and CDR2 YYNGEE. The CDR3 is 15 amino acids. V lost 0 bases, J lost 0 bases, and 7 bases lay in between. The CDR3 region is CASSVGGDSYNEQFF. The CDR3 DNA reads TGTGCCAGCAGCGTAGGGGGGGACTCCTACAATGAGCAGTTCTTC.

This clonotype came up a few times. The V call is TRBV9, the J call TRBJ1-3; D gene unclear. Germline V gene lookup returns CDR1 SGDLS and CDR2 YYNGEE. V lost 0 bases to trimming and J lost 0 bases, with 10 bases between them. The CDR3 is 16 residues long. In nucleotides, the CDR3 is TGTGCCAGCAGCGTAGGGCCGACCACCTCTGGAAACACCATATATTTT. The encoded protein is CASSVGPTTSGNTIYF.

This clonotype occurred many times. V is TRBV4-1 and J is TRBJ1-4; no reliable D call. Trimming cost V 1 base and J 0 bases, with 9 bases left between them. The CDR3 spans 16 residues. Germline values: CDR1 MGHRA, CDR2 YSYEKL. CDR3 bases: TGCGCCAGCAGCCAAGGACACCATACAACTAATGAAAAACTGTTTTTT. Translation gives CASSQGHHTTNEKLFF.

This clonotype was picked up a small number of times. The V and J genes are TRBV11-3 and TRBJ2-5; a possible D gene is TRBD2 (6 bases). There are 17 residues in the CDR3. V was clipped by 1 base and J by 1 base, with 16 bases between them. Germline lookup yields CDR1 SGHNT and CDR2 YENEEA. CDR3 DNA: TGTGCCAGCAGCTTAGGGTCGGGACTCGTCTCCCAAGAGACCCAGTACTTC. Amino acid sequence: CASSLGSGLVSQETQYF.

J is TRBJ2-7 and V is TRBV27; TRBD2 agrees at 8 bases. CDR3 size: 13 residues. V dropped 6 bases and J dropped 2; count of bases not matched to a gene: 3. Germline V gene sequence: CDR1 MNHEY, CDR2 SMNVEV (reference sequence). The CDR3 coding sequence is TGTGCCAGCAGCGTTAGCGGGACCTACGAGCAGTACTTC. It yields the protein CASSVSGTYEQYF.

This clonotype appeared a few times. This chain uses TRBV10-1 with TRBJ1-1; D not resolved. The CDR3 totals 13 residues. Looked up from germline, CDR1 is WNHNN and CDR2 is SYGVQD (reference sequence). Trimming pared 9 bases from V and 1 base from J, leaving 12 bases between. The CDR3 nucleotides are TGCGCCAGTCGAAGCGCAGCGAACACTGAAGCTTTCTTT. It codes for CASRSAANTEAFF.

The table lists this clonotype with many counts. This rearrangement joins TRBV9 to TRBJ2-1; TRBD2 matches 7 bases. This CDR3 has 14 residues. In germline, CDR1 is SGDLS, CDR2 YYNGEE. V gave up 0 bases and J gave up 7 bases; unmatched junction bases: 4. The DNA for the CDR3 is TGTGCCAGCAGCGTAGTCGGGGGGAGAAATGAGCAGTTCTTC. This encodes CASSVVGGRNEQFF. The full variable domain, with the rest looked up from reference TRBV9 and TRBJ2-1, is DSGVTQTPKHLITATGQRVTLRCSPRSGDLSVYWYQQSLDQGLQFLIQYYNGEERAKGNILERFSAQQFPDLHSELNLSSLELGDSALYFCASSVVGGRNEQFFGPGTRLTVL.

At least ten counts were recorded for this clonotype. J is TRBJ2-2 and V is TRBV14; TRBD1 agrees at 7 bases. CDR1 SGHDN and CDR2 FVKESK come from the germline V gene. V lost 0 bases to trimming and J lost 3 bases; unmatched junction nucleotides: 13. The CDR3 totals 19 residues. CDR3 bases: TGTGCCAGCAGCCAAGAAGGCAGACAGGGTACCTTTTACACCGGGGAGCTGTTTTTT. The encoded protein is CASSQEGRQGTFYTGELFF.

The sample holds a few counts of this clonotype. This chain uses TRBV11-2 with TRBJ1-1; a weak D match, TRBD1 (5 bases). Trimming took off 4 bases at V and 1 base at J, with 22 bases between the two ends. Germline CDR1 reads SGHAT; CDR2 reads FQNNGV. The CDR3 is made up of 18 amino acids. The CDR3 protein is CASSSLKSGGGANTEAFF. The CDR3 DNA reads as TGTGCCAGCAGCTCCCTGAAAAGTGGGGGTGGGGCGAACACTGAAGCTTTCTTT.

There are many counts of this clonotype. V usage is TRBV29-1 and J usage is TRBJ2-7, with 7 bases lining up with TRBD2. CDR1 and CDR2 from the germline V gene are SQVTM and ANQGSEA. J lost 1 base, V lost 0 bases, and 9 bases had no gene match. The CDR3 totals 16 residues. The CDR3 spells CSVEDPSAGASYEQYF. Here the CDR3 DNA reads TGCAGCGTTGAAGATCCATCGGCGGGAGCTTCCTACGAGCAGTACTTC.

This clonotype has ten or more counts. The V and J genes are TRBV7-6 and TRBJ1-2, with TRBD1 matching over 8 bases. The CDR3 loop spans 13 amino acids. Unmatched junction bases numbered 4, after V lost 5 bases and J lost 5 bases. Germline values: CDR1 SGHVS, CDR2 FNYEAQ. Written as DNA, the CDR3 is TGTGCCAGCAGCCGGGGGACAGGATATGGCTACACCTTC. Translation: CASSRGTGYGYTF.

This clonotype was seen ten or more times. This chain uses TRBV12-3 or TRBV12-4 with TRBJ2-5; the D is unclear. CDR3 length equals 13 residues. Between the trimmed V and J ends, which lost 4 bases and 0 bases, there was a span of 6 bases. CDR3 in DNA: TGTGCCAGCAGTTCCTCCTACCAAGAGACCCAGTACTTC. Translating gives CASSSSYQETQYF.

In its sample, this clonotype was seen many times. A read error may produce the germline difference seen at one junction end. The rearrangement joins TRBV7-7 to TRBJ2-2; 12 nucleotides match TRBD2. From germline, CDR1 is SSHAT and CDR2 FNYEAQ (reference sequence). This CDR3 is built from 14 residues. The CDR3 sequence is CASSQGLAGGELFF. DNA for the CDR3: TGTGCTAGCAGCCAGGGACTAGCGGGCGGGGAGCTGTTTTTT.

This clonotype was found many times. This chain links TRBV10-3 with TRBJ2-5, with TRBD2 as a possible D gene (5 bases). Germline-derived CDR1 and CDR2 are ENHRY and SYGVKD. The CDR3 totals 14 residues. Between the trimmed V and J ends, which lost 0 bases and 2 bases, there was a span of 7 bases. DNA of the CDR3: TGTGCCATCAGTGAGTCCGGGGTTCAAGAGACCCAGTACTTC. Translating gives CAISESGVQETQYF.

The sample holds many counts of this clonotype. The chain uses TRBV9 and TRBJ1-1; D is uncertain. The CDR3 has 13 amino acids. CDR1 is SGDLS, CDR2 YYNGEE, per germline. The germline V and J ends were trimmed by 4 bases and 7 bases, with 14 bases remaining between them. CDR3 bases: TGTGCCAGCAGCCCGGCAGAGGGCCTTGAAGCTTTCTTT. The encoded protein is CASSPAEGLEAFF.

This clonotype showed up many times. The V gene is TRBV27, the J gene TRBJ2-1; D is ambiguous. The CDR3 has 13 amino acids. Germline lookup yields CDR1 MNHEY and CDR2 SMNVEV (reference sequence). The V and J ends lost 5 bases and 2 bases respectively, with 7 bases between them. The CDR3 is CASSPEPYNEQFF. CDR3 in DNA: TGTGCCAGCAGTCCGGAACCCTACAATGAGCAGTTCTTC.

This clonotype was counted at least ten times. CDR3 residues: CASSLVGSVTVNEQFF. The CDR3 nucleotides read TGTGCCAGCAGCTTAGTTGGTAGCGTCACGGTCAATGAGCAGTTCTTC. The chain carries TRBV7-2 and TRBJ2-1; perhaps TRBD2 as D (5 bases). Germline V lookup: CDR1 SGHTA, CDR2 FQGNSA. The CDR3 spans 16 residues. V dropped 1 base and J dropped 6 bases, with 16 bases sitting between them.

There are many counts of this clonotype. This chain uses TRBV9 with TRBJ2-3; tentatively, D is TRBD1 (6 bases). In germline, CDR1 is SGDLS, CDR2 YYNGEE. With 0 bases removed from V and 2 bases from J, the gap between germline ends came to 16 bases. CDR3 size: 17 residues. In DNA form, the CDR3 reads TGTGCCAGCAGCGTAGGGGCAGGGGTCACCATCACAGATACGCAGTATTTT. Its protein product is CASSVGAGVTITDTQYF.

This clonotype was counted at least ten times. V and J are TRBV5-1 and TRBJ2-2; TRBD2 matches at 8 bases. V dropped 1 base and J dropped 3; count of bases not matched to a gene: 5. CDR1 and CDR2 from the germline V gene are SGHRS and YFSETQ. The CDR3 totals 16 residues. For the CDR3, the DNA is TGCGCCAGCAGCTTGATAAGCGGGAGTGACACCGGGGAGCTGTTTTTT. Translation: CASSLISGSDTGELFF.

The sample holds many counts of this clonotype. Germline is not matched at one junction end, which may reflect a read error. CDR3 DNA sequence: TGTGCCAGCAGCTTAGAGTATTTTAGCGTAGACTTC. Translated, it gives CASSLEYFSVDF. The chain recombines TRBV7-9 with TRBJ2-7; maybe TRBD2 (5 bases). The CDR3 consists of 12 residues. The germline V gene encodes CDR1 SEHNR and CDR2 FQNEAQ (reference sequence).

This clonotype was picked up many times. This sequence joins TRBV5-1 and TRBJ2-3; perhaps TRBD1 as D (5 bases). The V and J ends lost 0 bases and 2 bases respectively, with 7 bases between them. The germline V gene has CDR1 SGHRS and CDR2 YFSETQ. This CDR3 is built from 14 residues. The CDR3 region has the DNA TGCGCCAGCAGCTTGGATGGGGCCACAGATACGCAGTATTTT. This encodes CASSLDGATDTQYF.

This clonotype was seen ten or more times. V is TRBV20-1 and J is TRBJ1-5; TRBD1 might be the D (6 bases). This CDR3 comprises 14 residues. Germline V gene sequence: CDR1 DFQATT, CDR2 SNEGSKA (reference sequence). Trimming cost V 3 bases and J 0 bases, with 9 bases left between them. The CDR3 region has the DNA TGCAGTGCTAGCCTACAGGGTAGCAATCAGCCCCAGCATTTT. It specifies CSASLQGSNQPQHF.

This clonotype was observed many times. The CDR3 region has the DNA TGTGCCATCAGGGAAGCCGCAGATACGCAGTATTTT. Amino acids: CAIREAADTQYF. V usage is TRBV10-3 and J usage is TRBJ2-3; D uncertain. CDR1 and CDR2 from the germline V gene are ENHRY and SYGVKD. This CDR3 comprises 12 residues. Trimming shortened V by 6 bases and J by 4 bases, and 8 bases separated the two germline ends.